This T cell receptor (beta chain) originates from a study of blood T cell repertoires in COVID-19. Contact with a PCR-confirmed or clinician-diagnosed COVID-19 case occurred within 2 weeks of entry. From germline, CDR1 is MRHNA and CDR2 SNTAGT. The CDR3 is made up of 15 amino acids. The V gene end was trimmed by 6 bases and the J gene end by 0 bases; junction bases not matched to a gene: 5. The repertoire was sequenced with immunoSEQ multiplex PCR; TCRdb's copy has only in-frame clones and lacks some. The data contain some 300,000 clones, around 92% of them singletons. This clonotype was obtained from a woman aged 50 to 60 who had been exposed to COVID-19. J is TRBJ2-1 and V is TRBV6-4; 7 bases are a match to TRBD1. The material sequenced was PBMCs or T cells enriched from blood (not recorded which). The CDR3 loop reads CASSEQGSSYNEQFF. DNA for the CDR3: TGTGCCAGCAGCGAACAGGGGAGCTCCTACAATGAGCAGTTCTTC.